This TCR beta chain was identified during a study of blood T cells in healthy people across ages. A note on this clonotype: The antigen is undetermined.

Study findings and constraints: For the donors, CMV status was unknown and possibly confounded expanded clonotype changes.

V lost 0 bases and J lost 12; bases outside the gene matches: 14. This CDR3 region has 16 residues. Germline V gives CDR1 SGHRS, CDR2 YFSETQ. The authors ran a second PCR of about 6 to 12 cycles using a sample-barcoded 5' primer and a J-beta primer mix. TCRdb reprocessed the 5' RACE reads with MiXCR, giving one entry per CDR3 protein. This table holds 800,000 to 1,300,000 distinct CDR3 sequences, approximately 25% found once. These data were likewise used in another study, on T cells of mothers and their children. That source adds: The study sampled a few healthy Caucasian mothers and their six children.

This receptor was obtained from a girl aged 2 to 9 in good health. The V call is TRBV5-1, the J call TRBJ2-1; TRBD2 matches at 8 bases. Material for sequencing was blood. CDR3 nucleotides: TGCGCCAGCAGCTTGGGTGGTAGCGGGATGAAAAGTTTGCAGTTCTTC. Translating gives CASSLGGSGMKSLQFF. Supplemented by reference TRBV5-1 and TRBJ2-1, the full variable domain reads KAGVTQTPRYLIKTRGQQVTLSCSPISGHRSVSWYQQTPGQGLQFLFEYFSETQRNKGNFPGRFSGRQFSNSRSEMNVSTLELGDSALYLCASSLGGSGMKSLQFFGPGTRLTVL.